This T cell receptor (beta chain) was recorded in a study of identical twins (dated by TCRdb to 2016 to 2017). Looking at the study overall: The study deep-sequenced TCR alpha and beta repertoires from monozygotic twins, unrelated adults of various ages and cord blood to test whether fetal clonotypes persist. Replicate twin experiments were performed at different times using different library preparation protocols to rule out contamination.

Of note for this clonotype: The antigen it binds to is not known. Base qualities are missing; no much larger clone stands one base away.

The paper's findings and limits, for the study overall: Compared with coincidental sharing between unrelated individuals, out-of-frame TCR alpha sequences shared between twins showed an excess of sequences with low generation probability. Zero-insertion analyses could be partly confounded by invariant T cells such as MAIT and iNKT, though diverse VJ usage argued against such confounding for most clonotypes. In monozygotic twins, recombination models systematically underestimated out-of-frame TCR alpha sharing, but the models matched the sharing seen between unrelated individuals. Because the same donors could not be followed over many years, the conclusions depended on cross-sectional statistical analysis. Fewer insertions were carried by abundant cord blood beta clonotypes, a similar but weaker trend appeared in young adult naive repertoires, and no such trend appeared in memory repertoires. In beta out-of-frame sequences, excess twin sharing was weaker, because having fewer shared sequences lowered the signal-to-noise ratio.

At the junction V is shortened by 4 bases and J by 4 bases; bases outside the gene matches: 5. Taken from the germline V gene, the CDR1 and CDR2 loops are SGHAT and FQNNGV. From the cysteine up to the phenylalanine, the CDR3 has a length of 15 residues. CDR3 DNA only is kept here, 45 bases in frame from base 1. Every donor in the study was a healthy Caucasian. The protocol used for the library was 5' RACE. TCRdb records Illumina HiSeq 2000 as the sequencer. A universal primer binding site was introduced by template switching, and a unique molecular identifier was present in the final cDNA, enabling accurate counting of TCR cDNA molecules. Specific primers in the conserved constant-segment region were used to synthesize first-strand cDNA for TCR alpha and beta chains. To control for contamination, every cDNA library carried two barcodes: a SMART-Mk sample barcode plus Illumina barcodes. TruSeq adapter sequences and Illumina sample barcodes were added in two successive PCR steps. The TCR alpha and beta cDNA libraries were sequenced on the Illumina HiSeq platform using custom primers. The paper's data handling went like this. Raw reads were processed with MiGEC to extract unique molecular identifiers, and MiXCR was used to determine CDR3 positions. Recombination models were inferred per individual with the repgenHMM and IGoR tools using an EM algorithm. The tcR package in R was used for shared clonotype analysis, with sharing normalized by the product of cloneset sizes. To study raw recombination free of thymic and clonal selection effects, out-of-frame nonproductive sequences were analyzed. TCRdb reanalyzed the raw reads on its own, using fastp at Q25 for trimming and MiXCR for clone calling, and kept in-frame beta chains. For every CDR3 protein sequence, its rows merge into one entry that carries the most common genes and DNA. The V and J calls reflect TCRdb's pipeline rather than the authors' work. The sample contains 1.5 million to 2 million distinct CDR3 sequences, 25% to 35% of them found a single time. Over 0.25% of the sample belongs to the ten largest clones.

The chain uses TRBV11-2 and TRBJ2-3; 10 central bases correspond to TRBD2. Sequenced input: cord blood. This TCR came from a newborn girl in good health. The CDR3 amino acid sequence is: CASSSLSGRPDTQYF. The bases read TGTGCCAGCAGCTCACTTAGCGGGAGGCCAGATACGCAGTATTTT.